A single T cell receptor (beta chain) is shown here with its context. In the original workflow: It was from reference gene primer amplification that nucleated cell counts were estimated. Clones were read by immunoSEQ multiplex PCR, and TCRdb kept only the in-frame ones, dropping some. V, J and clone size were drawn from that table, and D and trimming were deduced from the DNA. The sample contains roughly 160,000 clones, 65% to 90% of which appear only once. The source of the sample is a study of blood T cell repertoires in COVID-19. Study as a whole: Both acute and convalescent COVID-19 samples were obtained from the United States, Italy and Spain. PBMCs, B-cell-depleted T cells, or T cells provided the cDNA or gDNA that made up the material.

The CDR3 has 13 amino acids. The V end was cut by 1 base, the J end by 4 bases, with 8 bases between. Germline assignment: CDR1 SGHKS and CDR2 YYEKEE (reference sequence). The V and J genes are TRBV5-5 and TRBJ2-5; D uncertain. The sequence was collected from a man in his sixties with acute or convalescent COVID-19. Material: peripheral blood. In DNA, the CDR3 is TGTGCCAGCAGCTTGAGGAGAGCAGAGACCCAGTACTTC. It yields the protein CASSLRRAETQYF. Based on the CDR3 plus reference TRBV5-5 and TRBJ2-5, the full variable domain is DAGVTQSPTHLIKTRGQQVTLRCSPISGHKSVSWYQQVLGQGPQFIFQYYEKEERGRGNFPDRFSARQFPNYSSELNVNALLLGDSALYLCASSLRRAETQYFGPGTRLLVL.